This entry describes one T cell receptor beta chain. Its recognized antigen is unknown. The record has no base qualities; no much larger clone is one base away. These data belong to a study of T cells after yellow fever vaccination (dated by TCRdb to the late 2010s). For context, the study as a whole: The SMART-Seq v4 Ultra Low Input RNA kit was used to prepare libraries from fractions with low cell numbers. Two healthy male donors, one aged 18 to 29 and one aged 30 to 40 years, made up the cohort. To follow T-cell clones before and after primary and booster YFV17D yellow fever vaccination, bulk TCR alpha and beta repertoires were sequenced over time. Bulk PBMC replicates and cell subsets were isolated from blood drawn at multiple timepoints before and after both primary and secondary immunization.

What this sample's treatment or condition label stands for: live attenuated yellow fever vaccine strain. At each blood-draw timepoint, two biological replicates of bulk PBMCs were collected. PBMCs were isolated from peripheral blood using a standard Ficoll-Paque protocol. RNA was extracted with TriZol from bulk PBMCs, CD4 and CD8 fractions, and dextramer-positive and dextramer-negative fractions. V loses 5 bases at its end and J loses 0 bases; junction bases beyond the gene matches: 11. CDR1 and CDR2 are drawn from the germline V gene: SGHAT, FQNNGV. The CDR3 numbers 18 residues from cysteine through phenylalanine. The CDR3 DNA has 54 bases and is translated from base 1. Study-level results and caveats: Compared with the primary T-cell response, the secondary T-cell response was weaker but faster, peaking on day 5 rather than day 15. Most clones expanded after primary vaccination were re-detected after the booster (just under 97% of CD4 and approximately 89% of CD8), suggesting broad memory maintenance. Because abundant contaminating clonotypes from the bulk population could be contained in FACS-sorted repertoires, computational filtering was required. A small share of clonotypes occurred in both CD4 and CD8 compartments, likely arising from convergent recombination. Because only a couple of donors were included in the study, the extent to which the findings can be generalized is limited.

TCR cDNA was made using 5'RACE template switching, a step that added a universal primer site and unique molecular identifiers. cDNA synthesis was primed from both the TCR alpha and TCR beta constant segments. Libraries were amplified in two PCR steps, with sample barcodes and sequencing adapters added in the second step. Libraries were sequenced on Illumina HiSeq 2500 (2x100 bp) or NovaSeq (2x150 bp). Per the authors' processing: Reads were demultiplexed and collapsed into UMI consensus sequences with MIGEC, and V(D)J alignment was performed with MiXCR. Vaccine-responding clonotypes were defined with edgeR using replicate PBMC samples, requiring FDR below 0.01 and a log2 fold change above 5 up to day 15. CD4 or CD8 identity was assigned to each bulk clonotype according to whether the clonotype was present at higher abundance in the sequenced CD4 repertoire or the sequenced CD8 repertoire. TCRdb itself trimmed the public reads at Q25 with fastp, ran MiXCR and retained productive beta chains. All rows with the same CDR3 protein become a single entry with the most common DNA and genes. The V and J calls were determined by TCRdb, not by the authors. This sample lists approximately 550,000 distinct CDR3 sequences; roughly a fifth were detected once. The top ten constitute roughly an eighth of the sample.

The chain employs TRBV11-2 and TRBJ2-3; TRBD2 lines up with 10 middle nucleotides. The specimen comprised PBMCs, sampled 15 days after the yellow fever booster vaccination. The sequence derives from a man aged 30 to 39 who received the YFV17D yellow fever vaccine. CDR3 reads: CASSKTSGNGASTDTQYF. The nucleotide sequence reads as follows: TGTGCCAGCAGCAAAACTAGCGGGAACGGTGCTAGCACAGATACGCAGTATTTT.